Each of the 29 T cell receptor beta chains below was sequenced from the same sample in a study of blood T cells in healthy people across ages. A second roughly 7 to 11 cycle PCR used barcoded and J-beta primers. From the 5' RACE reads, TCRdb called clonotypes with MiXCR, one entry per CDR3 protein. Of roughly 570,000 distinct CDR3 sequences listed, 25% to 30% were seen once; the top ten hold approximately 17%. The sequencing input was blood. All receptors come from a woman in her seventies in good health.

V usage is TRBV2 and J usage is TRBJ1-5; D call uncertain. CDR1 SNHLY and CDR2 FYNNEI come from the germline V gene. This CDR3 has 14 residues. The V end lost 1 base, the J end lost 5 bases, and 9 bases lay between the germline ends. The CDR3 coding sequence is TGTGCCAGCAGTGAAGGGCAGATCGATCAGCCCCAGCATTTT. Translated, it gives CASSEGQIDQPQHF.

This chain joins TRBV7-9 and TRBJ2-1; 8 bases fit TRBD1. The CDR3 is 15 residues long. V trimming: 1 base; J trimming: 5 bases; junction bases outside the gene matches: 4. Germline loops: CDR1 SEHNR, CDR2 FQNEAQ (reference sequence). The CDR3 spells CASSLVRGQDNEQFF. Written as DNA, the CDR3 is TGTGCCAGCAGCTTAGTCAGGGGGCAGGACAATGAGCAGTTCTTC.

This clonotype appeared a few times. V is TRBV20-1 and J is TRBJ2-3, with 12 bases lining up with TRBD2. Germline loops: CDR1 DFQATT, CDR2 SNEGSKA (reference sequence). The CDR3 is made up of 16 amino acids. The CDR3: CSPLRLAGEFTDTQYF. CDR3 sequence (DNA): TGCAGCCCTCTCCGACTAGCGGGGGAATTCACAGATACGCAGTATTTT.

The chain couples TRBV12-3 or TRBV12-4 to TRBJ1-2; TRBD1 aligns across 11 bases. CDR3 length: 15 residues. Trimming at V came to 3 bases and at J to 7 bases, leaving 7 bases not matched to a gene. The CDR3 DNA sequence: TGTGCCAGCAGTTTTACGGGACAGGGGGAGGTTGGCTACACCTTC. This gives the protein CASSFTGQGEVGYTF.

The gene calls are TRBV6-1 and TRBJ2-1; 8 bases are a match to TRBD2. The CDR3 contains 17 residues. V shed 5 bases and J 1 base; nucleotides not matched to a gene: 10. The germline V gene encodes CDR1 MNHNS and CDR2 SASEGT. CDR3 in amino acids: CASSRTGGAVSYNEQFF. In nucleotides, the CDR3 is TGTGCCAGCAGTCGAACCGGGGGGGCTGTATCCTACAATGAGCAGTTCTTC.

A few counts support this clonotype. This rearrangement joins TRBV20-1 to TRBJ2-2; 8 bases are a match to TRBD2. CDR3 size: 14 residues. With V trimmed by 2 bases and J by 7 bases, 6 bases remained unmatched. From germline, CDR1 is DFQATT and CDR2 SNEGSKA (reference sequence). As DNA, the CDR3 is TGCAGTGCTAGAACGCCGGGACTAGTCGGGGAGCTGTTTTTT. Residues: CSARTPGLVGELFF.

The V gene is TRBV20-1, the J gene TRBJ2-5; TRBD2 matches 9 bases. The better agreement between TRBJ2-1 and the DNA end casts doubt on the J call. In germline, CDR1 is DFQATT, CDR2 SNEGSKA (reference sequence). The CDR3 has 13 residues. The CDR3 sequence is CSARLAGYHEQFF. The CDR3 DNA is TGCAGTGCTAGACTAGCGGGGTACCATGAGCAGTTCTTC.

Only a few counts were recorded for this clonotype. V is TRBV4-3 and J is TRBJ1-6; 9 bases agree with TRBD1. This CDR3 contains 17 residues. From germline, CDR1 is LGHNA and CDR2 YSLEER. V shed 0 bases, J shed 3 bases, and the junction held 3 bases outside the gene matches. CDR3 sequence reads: CASSQDQDRGYNSPLHF. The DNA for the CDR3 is TGCGCCAGCAGCCAAGATCAGGACAGGGGCTATAATTCACCCCTCCACTTT.

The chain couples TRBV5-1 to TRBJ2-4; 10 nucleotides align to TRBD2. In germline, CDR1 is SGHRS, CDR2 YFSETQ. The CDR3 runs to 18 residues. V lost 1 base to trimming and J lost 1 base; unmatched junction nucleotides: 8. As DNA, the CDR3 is TGCGCCAGCAGCTTGTTTGGCAGCGGGGGGGCGGCCAAAAACATTCAGTACTTC. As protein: CASSLFGSGGAAKNIQYF.

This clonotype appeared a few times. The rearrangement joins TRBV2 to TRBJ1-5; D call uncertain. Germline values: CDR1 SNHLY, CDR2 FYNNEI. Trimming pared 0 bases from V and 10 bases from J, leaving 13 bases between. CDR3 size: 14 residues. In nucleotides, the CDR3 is TGTGCCAGCAGTGAAGCAATAATAGGAGACCCCCAGCATTTT. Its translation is CASSEAIIGDPQHF. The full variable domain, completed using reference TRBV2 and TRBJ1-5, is EPEVTQTPSHQVTQMGQEVILRCVPISNHLYFYWYRQILGQKVEFLVSFYNNEISEKSEIFDDQFSVERPDGSNFTLKIRSTKLEDSAMYFCASSEAIIGDPQHFGDGTRLSIL.

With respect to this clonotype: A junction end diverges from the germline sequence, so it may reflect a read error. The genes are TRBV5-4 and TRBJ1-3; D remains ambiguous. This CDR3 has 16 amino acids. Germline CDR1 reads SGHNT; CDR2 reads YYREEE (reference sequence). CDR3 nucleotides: TGTGCCAGCAGCTTGGCAAGTCAAAGCTCTGGAAACACCATATACTTT. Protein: CASSLASQSSGNTIYF.

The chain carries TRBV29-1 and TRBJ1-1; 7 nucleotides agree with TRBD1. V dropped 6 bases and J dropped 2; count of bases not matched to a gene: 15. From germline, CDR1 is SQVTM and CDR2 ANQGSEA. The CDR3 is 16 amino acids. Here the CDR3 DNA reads TGCAGCGTGCCTACTGGGCAGGGGGTCGATAACACTGAAGCTTTCTTT. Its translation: CSVPTGQGVDNTEAFF.

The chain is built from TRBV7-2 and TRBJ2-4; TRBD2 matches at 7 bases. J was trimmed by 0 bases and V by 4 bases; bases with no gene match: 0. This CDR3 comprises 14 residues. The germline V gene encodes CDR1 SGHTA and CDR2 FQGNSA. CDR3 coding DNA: TGTGCCAGCAGCTGGACTAGAGCCAAAAACATTCAGTACTTC. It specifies CASSWTRAKNIQYF.

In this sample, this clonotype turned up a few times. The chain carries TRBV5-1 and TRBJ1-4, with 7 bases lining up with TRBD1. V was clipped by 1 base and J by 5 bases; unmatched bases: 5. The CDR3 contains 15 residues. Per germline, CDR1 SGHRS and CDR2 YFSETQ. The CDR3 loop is CASSLPTGVNEKLFF. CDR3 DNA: TGCGCCAGCAGCTTGCCCACAGGGGTAAATGAAAAACTGTTTTTT.

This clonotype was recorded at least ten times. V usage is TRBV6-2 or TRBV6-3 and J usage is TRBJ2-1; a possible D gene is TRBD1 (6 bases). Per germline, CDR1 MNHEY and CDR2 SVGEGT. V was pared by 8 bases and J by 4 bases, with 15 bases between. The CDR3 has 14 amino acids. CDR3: CASGRQEAYNEQFF. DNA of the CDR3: TGTGCCAGCGGAAGACAGGAAGCTTACAATGAGCAGTTCTTC.

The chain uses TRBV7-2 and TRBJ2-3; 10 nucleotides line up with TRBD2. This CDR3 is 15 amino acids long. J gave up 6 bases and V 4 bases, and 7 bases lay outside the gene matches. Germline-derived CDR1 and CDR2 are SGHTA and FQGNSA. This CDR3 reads CASSSTAGGHDTQYF. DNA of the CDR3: TGTGCCAGCAGCTCAACAGCGGGGGGGCATGATACGCAGTATTTT.

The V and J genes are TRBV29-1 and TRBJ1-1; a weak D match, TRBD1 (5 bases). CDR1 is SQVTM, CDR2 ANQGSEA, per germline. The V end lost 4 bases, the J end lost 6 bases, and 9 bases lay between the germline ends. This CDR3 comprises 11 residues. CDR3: CSVATAPEAFF. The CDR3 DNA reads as TGCAGCGTTGCGACAGCCCCTGAAGCTTTCTTT.

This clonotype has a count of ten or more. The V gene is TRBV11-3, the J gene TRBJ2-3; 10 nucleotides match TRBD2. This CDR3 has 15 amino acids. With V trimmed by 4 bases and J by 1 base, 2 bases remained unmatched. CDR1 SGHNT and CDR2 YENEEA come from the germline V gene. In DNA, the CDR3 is TGTGCCAGCAGCTCAGGGACTAGCGGCACAGATACGCAGTATTTT. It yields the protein CASSSGTSGTDTQYF.

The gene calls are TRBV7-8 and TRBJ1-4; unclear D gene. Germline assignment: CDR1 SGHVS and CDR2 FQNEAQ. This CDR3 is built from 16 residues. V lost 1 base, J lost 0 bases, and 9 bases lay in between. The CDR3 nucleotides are TGTGCCAGCAGCTTAGAGTCGGCAGCAACTAATGAAAAACTGTTTTTT. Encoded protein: CASSLESAATNEKLFF.

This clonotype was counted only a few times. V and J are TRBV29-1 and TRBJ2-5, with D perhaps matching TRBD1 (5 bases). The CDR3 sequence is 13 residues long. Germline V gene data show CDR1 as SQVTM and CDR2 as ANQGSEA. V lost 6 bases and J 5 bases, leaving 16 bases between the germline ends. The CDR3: CSVTQGFSETQYF. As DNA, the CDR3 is TGCAGCGTCACTCAGGGCTTCTCGGAGACCCAGTACTTC.

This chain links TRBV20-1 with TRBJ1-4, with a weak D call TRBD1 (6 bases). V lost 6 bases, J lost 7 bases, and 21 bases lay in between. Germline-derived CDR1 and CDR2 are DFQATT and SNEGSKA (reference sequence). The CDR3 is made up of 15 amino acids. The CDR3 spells CSAGPGGGGGEKLFF. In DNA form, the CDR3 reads TGCAGTGCAGGACCGGGAGGAGGGGGGGGTGAAAAACTGTTTTTT.

CDR3 in amino acids: CASSLGVWDNEQFF. The CDR3, as DNA: TGTGCCAGCAGCTTAGGAGTATGGGACAATGAGCAGTTCTTC. This chain connects TRBV7-3 to TRBJ2-5; D call uncertain. The DNA end lines up better with TRBJ2-1; the J call may be wrong. Germline values: CDR1 SGHTA, CDR2 FQGTGA. CDR3 size: 14 residues.

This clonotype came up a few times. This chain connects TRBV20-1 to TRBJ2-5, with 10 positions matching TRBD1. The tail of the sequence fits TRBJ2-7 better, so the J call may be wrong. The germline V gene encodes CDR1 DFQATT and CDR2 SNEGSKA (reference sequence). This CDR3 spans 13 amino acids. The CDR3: CSAFRDRGGEQYF. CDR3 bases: TGCAGTGCTTTCCGGGACAGGGGCGGCGAGCAGTACTTC.

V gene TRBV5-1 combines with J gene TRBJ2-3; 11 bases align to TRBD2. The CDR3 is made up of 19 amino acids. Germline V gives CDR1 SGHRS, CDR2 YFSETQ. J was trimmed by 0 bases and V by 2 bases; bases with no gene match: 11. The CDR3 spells CASSFYPTSGGPSTDTQYF. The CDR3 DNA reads TGCGCCAGCAGCTTCTACCCCACTAGCGGGGGTCCTAGCACAGATACGCAGTATTTT.

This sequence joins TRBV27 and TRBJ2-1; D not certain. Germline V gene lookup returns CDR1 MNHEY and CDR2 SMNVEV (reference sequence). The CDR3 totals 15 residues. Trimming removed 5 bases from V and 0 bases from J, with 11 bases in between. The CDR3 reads CASSRRVSSYNEQFF. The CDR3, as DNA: TGTGCCAGCAGTCGTAGGGTGAGCTCCTACAATGAGCAGTTCTTC.

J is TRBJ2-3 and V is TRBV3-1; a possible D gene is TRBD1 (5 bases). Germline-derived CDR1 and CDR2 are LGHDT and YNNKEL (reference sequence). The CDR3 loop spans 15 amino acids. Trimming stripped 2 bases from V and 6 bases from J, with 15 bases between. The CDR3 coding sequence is TGTGCCAGCAGCCAACACTCTGGGGCATCCGATACGCAGTATTTT. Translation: CASSQHSGASDTQYF.

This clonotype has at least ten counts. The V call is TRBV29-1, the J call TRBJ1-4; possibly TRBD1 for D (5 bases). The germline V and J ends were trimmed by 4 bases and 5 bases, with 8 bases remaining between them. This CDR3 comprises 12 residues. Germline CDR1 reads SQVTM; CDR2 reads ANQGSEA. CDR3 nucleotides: TGCAGCGTTGTCGGGGCAAATGAAAAACTGTTTTTT. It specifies CSVVGANEKLFF.

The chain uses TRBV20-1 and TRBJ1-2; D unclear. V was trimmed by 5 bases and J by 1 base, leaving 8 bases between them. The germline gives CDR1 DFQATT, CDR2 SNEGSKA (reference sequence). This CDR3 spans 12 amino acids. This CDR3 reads CSASRGNYGYTF. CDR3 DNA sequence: TGCAGTGCTTCCCGGGGTAACTATGGCTACACCTTC.

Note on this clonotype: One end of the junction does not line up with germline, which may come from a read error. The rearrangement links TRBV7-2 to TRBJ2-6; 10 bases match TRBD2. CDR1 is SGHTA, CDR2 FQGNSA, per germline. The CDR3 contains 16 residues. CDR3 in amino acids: CAGSLLAGYGANVLTF. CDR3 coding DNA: TGTGCCGGCAGCTTACTAGCGGGGTATGGGGCCAACGTCCTGACTTTC.